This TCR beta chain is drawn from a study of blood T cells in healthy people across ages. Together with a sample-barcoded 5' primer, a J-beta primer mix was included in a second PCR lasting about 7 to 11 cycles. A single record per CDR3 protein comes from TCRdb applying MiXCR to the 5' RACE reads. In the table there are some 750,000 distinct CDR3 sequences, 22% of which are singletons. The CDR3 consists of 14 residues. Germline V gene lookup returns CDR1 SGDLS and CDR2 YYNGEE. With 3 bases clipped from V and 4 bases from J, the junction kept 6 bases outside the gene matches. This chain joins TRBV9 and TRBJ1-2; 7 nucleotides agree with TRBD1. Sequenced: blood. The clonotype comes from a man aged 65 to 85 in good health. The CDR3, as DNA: TGTGCCAGCAGCGGCCGGGACAGTGTCTATGGCTACACCTTC. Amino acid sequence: CASSGRDSVYGYTF.